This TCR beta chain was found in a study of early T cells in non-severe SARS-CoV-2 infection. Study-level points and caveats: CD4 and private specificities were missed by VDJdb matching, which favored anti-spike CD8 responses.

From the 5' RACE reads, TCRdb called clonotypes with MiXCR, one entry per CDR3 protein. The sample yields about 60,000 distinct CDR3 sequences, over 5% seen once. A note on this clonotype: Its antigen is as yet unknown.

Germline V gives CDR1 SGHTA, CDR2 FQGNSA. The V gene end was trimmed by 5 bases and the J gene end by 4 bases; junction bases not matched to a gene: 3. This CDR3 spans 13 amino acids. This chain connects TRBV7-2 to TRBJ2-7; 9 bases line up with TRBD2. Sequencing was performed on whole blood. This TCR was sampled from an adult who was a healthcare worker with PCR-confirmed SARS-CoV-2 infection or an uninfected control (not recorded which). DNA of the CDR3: TGTGCCAGCAGCGTCACTAGCGGGTACGAGCAGTACTTC. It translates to CASSVTSGYEQYF.